The 19 T cell receptor beta chains listed next were all sequenced from one sample in a study of molecular identifiers for immune sequencing clone quantification. TCRdb re-called the PCR reads through MiXCR, storing one row per CDR3 protein. The sample holds 90,000 or so distinct CDR3 sequences, around a fifth seen once. Sequences were obtained from naive CD8+ T cells from blood, with Jurkat cell RNA spiked in. Regarding subset: FACS-sorted CD8+CD4-CCR7+CD45RA+ naive T cells. Receptors were obtained from a human donor in good health. Some libraries in this study had Jurkat cell RNA spiked in.

This clonotype appeared a few times. The chain couples TRBV20-1 to TRBJ2-1; 7 nucleotides agree with TRBD1. CDR3 length: 15 residues. In germline, CDR1 is DFQATT, CDR2 SNEGSKA (reference sequence). Unmatched junction bases numbered 3, after V lost 1 base and J lost 0 bases. The CDR3 DNA is TGCAGTGCTAGAGGAGGGACAGACTCCTACAATGAGCAGTTCTTC. Translation: CSARGGTDSYNEQFF.

This clonotype occurred many times. The rearrangement links TRBV7-9 to TRBJ2-5; 8 bases agree with TRBD1. With V trimmed by 6 bases and J by 3 bases, 9 bases remained unmatched. Germline values: CDR1 SEHNR, CDR2 FQNEAQ (reference sequence). The CDR3 totals 15 residues. Here the CDR3 DNA reads TGTGCCAGCAGTTGGCAGGGACAGGTGGAAGAGACCCAGTACTTC. This gives the protein CASSWQGQVEETQYF.

On this clonotype: This sequence may be a read error, since a much larger clone differs from it by one base. This chain links TRBV20-1 with TRBJ1-5; 7 nucleotides agree with TRBD1. Germline V gives CDR1 DFQATT, CDR2 SNEGSKA (reference sequence). The CDR3 consists of 16 residues. Unmatched junction bases numbered 14, after V lost 4 bases and J lost 5 bases. CDR3 in amino acids: CSATFDRVFNDQPQHF. The CDR3 region has the DNA TGCAGTGCTACCTTCGACAGGGTCTTCAATGATCAGCCCCAGCATTTT.

The sample holds many counts of this clonotype. The chain uses TRBV4-2 and TRBJ1-1; D call uncertain. The CDR3 consists of 14 residues. V lost 0 bases, J lost 5 bases, and 10 bases lay in between. Germline V gives CDR1 LGHNA, CDR2 YNFKEQ. Here the CDR3 DNA reads TGTGCCAGCAGCCAAGACGTAGGGTGGACTGAAGCTTTCTTT. It is translated as CASSQDVGWTEAFF.

On this clonotype: A much larger clone lies a single base off, so this may be a read error. The rearrangement links TRBV7-9 to TRBJ2-3; TRBD1 matches 7 bases. The ends lost 5 bases at V and 4 bases at J; junction bases unmatched: 9. CDR1 SEHNR and CDR2 FQNEAQ come from the germline V gene (reference sequence). The CDR3 is made up of 15 amino acids. The CDR3 DNA follows: TGTGCCAGCAGCCTTGGACAGGTCTTACCAGATACGCAGTATTTT. Residues: CASSLGQVLPDTQYF. Supplemented by reference TRBV7-9 and TRBJ2-3, the full variable domain reads DTGVSQNPRHKITKRGQNVTFRCDPISEHNRLYWYRQTLGQGPEFLTYFQNEAQLEKSRLLSDRFSAERPKGSFSTLEIQRTEQGDSAMYLCASSLGQVLPDTQYFGPGTRLTVL.

This clonotype appeared many times. The V and J genes are TRBV7-6 and TRBJ2-5, with D possibly matching TRBD2 (6 bases). CDR1 SGHVS and CDR2 FNYEAQ come from the germline V gene. V was cut by 4 bases and J by 5 bases, with 17 bases left in between. The CDR3 is made up of 15 amino acids. As DNA, the CDR3 is TGTGCCAGCAGCTCGACTAGTCTCTCAGAGGAGACCCAGTACTTC. It codes for CASSSTSLSEETQYF.

This clonotype was picked up one time. A much larger clone lies one base from this, so it may be a read error. This chain connects TRBV28 to TRBJ1-5; tentative D call: TRBD1 (6 bases). CDR1 is MDHEN, CDR2 SYDVKM, per germline. The CDR3 spans 14 residues. Trimming stripped 2 bases from V and 9 bases from J, with 14 bases between. CDR3 nucleotides: TGTGCCAGCAGTTTAACGGGGGCCGGTCGGCCCCAGCATTTT. This codes for CASSLTGAGRPQHF. Full variable domain (remainder filled in from reference TRBV28 and TRBJ1-5): DVKVTQSSRYLVKRTGEKVFLECVQDMDHENMFWYRQDPGLGLRLIYFSYDVKMKEKGDIPEGYSVSREKKERFSLILESASTNQTSMYLCASSLTGAGRPQHFGDGTRLSIL.

This clonotype was seen a few times. The V call is TRBV28, the J call TRBJ2-7, with 14 bases that match TRBD2. The germline gives CDR1 MDHEN, CDR2 SYDVKM. V was clipped by 4 bases and J by 7 bases; unmatched bases: 9. The CDR3 consists of 16 residues. The CDR3 sequence is CASSSQRLAGGMEQYF. CDR3 bases: TGTGCCAGCAGTTCACAGAGACTAGCGGGAGGGATGGAGCAGTACTTC.

This clonotype has a count of ten or more. The chain recombines TRBV7-2 with TRBJ1-5, with D hard to call. The CDR3 consists of 15 residues. CDR1 and CDR2 (germline): SGHTA, FQGNSA. Trimming stripped 2 bases from V and 4 bases from J, with 12 bases between. This CDR3 is CASSLWSNLNQPQHF. DNA for the CDR3: TGTGCCAGCAGCTTATGGTCCAACTTAAATCAGCCCCAGCATTTT. Full variable domain (rest looked up from reference TRBV7-2 and TRBJ1-5): GAGVSQSPSNKVTEKGKDVELRCDPISGHTALYWYRQSLGQGLEFLIYFQGNSAPDKSGLPSDRFSAERTGGSVSTLTIQRTQQEDSAVYLCASSLWSNLNQPQHFGDGTRLSIL.

The chain recombines TRBV19 with TRBJ2-1, with a possible D match to TRBD2 (5 bases). CDR1 LNHDA and CDR2 SQIVND come from the germline V gene (reference sequence). The CDR3 covers 14 residues. The V gene lost 3 bases and the J gene lost 2 bases, with 8 bases spanning the gap. CDR3 in DNA: TGTGCCAGTAGTATCGCCGGGACCTACAATGAGCAGTTCTTC. As protein: CASSIAGTYNEQFF.

The rearrangement links TRBV6-5 to TRBJ2-7, with 8 bases fitting TRBD2. Germline-derived CDR1 and CDR2 are MNHEY and SVGAGI. V was clipped by 6 bases and J by 5 bases; unmatched bases: 6. The CDR3 extends over 13 amino acids. The CDR3 sequence: CASSPGGDNEQYF. The CDR3 DNA is TGTGCCAGCAGCCCGGGGGGGGACAACGAGCAGTACTTC.

About this clonotype: This could be a read error, since a much larger clone is one nucleotide away. This chain uses TRBV7-8 with TRBJ2-1, with D tentatively TRBD1 or TRBD2 (5 bases each). CDR3 length: 16 amino acids. The V gene lost 1 base and the J gene lost 3 bases, with 13 bases spanning the gap. CDR1 and CDR2 (germline): SGHVS, FQNEAQ. The CDR3 reads CASSLGPGAHYNEQFF. The DNA of the CDR3 is TGTGCCAGCAGCTTAGGTCCCGGGGCCCACTACAATGAGCAGTTCTTC.

This clonotype was seen repeatedly, ten times or more. CDR3: CASTPLSYEQYF. For the CDR3, the DNA is TGTGCCAGCACCCCTTTGAGCTACGAGCAGTACTTC. This sequence joins TRBV5-8 and TRBJ2-7; D remains unclear. Germline assignment: CDR1 SGHTS and CDR2 YDEGEE. This CDR3 spans 12 amino acids. V gave up 6 bases and J gave up 3 bases, with 10 bases separating them.

For this clonotype: This may be a read error, as it is one base from a much larger clone. The chain combines TRBV2 with TRBJ2-3; D ambiguous. V lost 2 bases to trimming and J lost 4 bases, with 10 bases between them. There are 14 residues in the CDR3. Looked up from germline, CDR1 is SNHLY and CDR2 is FYNNEI. The CDR3 DNA sequence: TGTGCCAGCAGTGAACCGAGGCTGCCAGATACGCAGTATTTT. Its translation: CASSEPRLPDTQYF.

This clonotype was found many times. The chain is built from TRBV5-8 and TRBJ1-5, with D hard to call. The CDR3 loop spans 15 amino acids. V lost 1 base, J lost 3 bases, and 11 bases lay in between. Looked up from germline, CDR1 is SGHTS and CDR2 is YDEGEE. This chain's CDR3 is CASSLTGYFNQPQHF. The CDR3, as DNA: TGTGCCAGCAGCTTGACGGGATACTTCAATCAGCCCCAGCATTTT. The whole variable domain, remainder taken from reference TRBV5-8 and TRBJ1-5, is EAGVTQSPTHLIKTRGQQATLRCSPISGHTSVYWYQQALGLGLQFLLWYDEGEERNRGNFPPRFSGRQFPNYSSELNVNALELEDSALYLCASSLTGYFNQPQHFGDGTRLSIL.

This clonotype showed up many times. The CDR3, as DNA: TGTGCCAGCAGCCAAGACTGGCGGGACTATACCACCGGGGAGCTGTTTTTT. Translated, it gives CASSQDWRDYTTGELFF. The chain recombines TRBV3-1 with TRBJ2-2, with 7 bases lining up with TRBD2. The CDR3 is 17 residues long. Trimming at V came to 0 bases and at J to 4 bases, leaving 8 bases not matched to a gene. From germline, CDR1 is LGHDT and CDR2 YNNKEL (reference sequence).

Here the CDR3 reads CASSIDPPHRASYNEQFF. DNA of the CDR3: TGTGCCAGTAGTATAGATCCCCCCCACCGGGCTTCCTACAATGAGCAGTTCTTC. The chain employs TRBV19 and TRBJ2-1; D is unresolved. The CDR3 is 18 residues long. Trimming left V 0 bases short and J 1 base short, with 16 bases between. The germline CDR1 and CDR2 sequences are LNHDA and SQIVND (reference sequence).

This clonotype occurred many times. The chain carries TRBV27 and TRBJ2-7; D not resolved. V lost 6 bases and J lost 2, with 11 bases in between. The CDR3 runs to 13 residues. Germline assignment: CDR1 MNHEY and CDR2 SMNVEV (reference sequence). The CDR3, as DNA: TGTGCCAGCAGCTCTGGATCCACCTACGAGCAGTACTTC. It translates to CASSSGSTYEQYF.

V is TRBV4-3 and J is TRBJ2-1; TRBD2 might be the D (5 bases). This CDR3 comprises 13 residues. Germline CDR1 reads LGHNA; CDR2 reads YSLEER. The V and J ends lost 3 bases and 10 bases respectively, with 13 bases between them. The CDR3 nucleotides are TGCGCCAGCAGCCAGGAGGCCGGACGAGAGCAGTTCTTC. This sequence encodes CASSQEAGREQFF.